This T cell receptor (beta chain) was sequenced for a study of cytomegalovirus exposure and HLA in healthy donors. Study-level results: Later work found that TCR association rates differed between HLA loci; DRB1 had the most and HLA-C the fewest. Sequencing likely generated an artifact that appeared as a cluster of highly shared sequence variants.

Comments on this clone: Its antigen is not identified. A junction end diverges from the germline sequence, so it may reflect a read error.

Germline values: CDR1 MNHNS, CDR2 SASEGT. This CDR3 comprises 13 residues. Primers: 60 Vbeta forward and 13 Jbeta reverse. TCRdb keeps only in-frame clones here, not all; method: immunoSEQ multiplex PCR. This table holds 85,000 to 130,000 clones, roughly 77% found once. The sequence was collected from a woman between 50 and 59 years old in good health and CMV-seropositive. Sequenced material: PBMCs. This chain links TRBV6-1 with TRBJ1-1; 7 bases align to TRBD1. CDR3 in DNA: TGTGCCAGCAGAGAAGGGGGCTTCACTGAAGCTTTCTTT. It yields the protein CASREGGFTEAFF.